This TCR beta chain is drawn from a study of cytomegalovirus exposure and HLA in healthy donors. Profiling relied on immunoSEQ multiplex PCR, and the TCRdb table lists in-frame clones only, not all of them. Of more than 300,000 clones listed, 86% are singletons. Sequenced sample: PBMCs. This receptor was obtained from a woman younger than 30 in good health and CMV-seronegative.

CDR3: CASSLGALSGSEQYF. Here the CDR3 DNA reads TGCGCCAGCAGCTTGGGGGCCTTGAGCGGGAGCGAGCAGTACTTC. V is TRBV5-1 and J is TRBJ2-7, with 8 bases that match TRBD2. The CDR3 is 15 residues long. CDR1 and CDR2 (germline): SGHRS, YFSETQ. V shed 0 bases, J shed 6 bases, and the junction held 8 bases outside the gene matches.